The source of this T cell receptor beta chain is a study of cytomegalovirus exposure and HLA in healthy donors. Overall study context: HLA-typed donors contributed some 83 million unique TCRs, which were held in an early data release. Findings and caveats of the study: Sequences of the TCR beta chain were said to predict the HLA-A and HLA-B alleles of most subjects accurately.

V dropped 8 bases and J dropped 10; count of bases not matched to a gene: 14. The CDR3 contains 15 residues. Germline V gene lookup returns CDR1 MNHEY and CDR2 SMNVEV (reference sequence). PCR employed 60 Vbeta and 13 Jbeta primers. Authors' methods: Counted up in a later analysis, unique TCR beta chains came to 65 million to 100 million, with about 10 million shared. The repertoire was sequenced with immunoSEQ multiplex PCR; TCRdb's copy has only in-frame clones and lacks some. The V and J calls and clone size come from that table; D and trimming were worked out from the DNA. Here the sample spans 65,000 to 90,000 clones, roughly 70% being singletons. Remarks on this clone: What it binds is not known.

The sequence was collected from a man in his forties in good health and CMV-seronegative. Sequenced: PBMCs. V gene TRBV27 combines with J gene TRBJ2-3, with TRBD2 identical over 11 bases. For the CDR3, the DNA is TGTGCCAGCTCAGAGGCTAGCGGGGGGTGGTTGGCGCAGTATTTT. This sequence encodes CASSEASGGWLAQYF.